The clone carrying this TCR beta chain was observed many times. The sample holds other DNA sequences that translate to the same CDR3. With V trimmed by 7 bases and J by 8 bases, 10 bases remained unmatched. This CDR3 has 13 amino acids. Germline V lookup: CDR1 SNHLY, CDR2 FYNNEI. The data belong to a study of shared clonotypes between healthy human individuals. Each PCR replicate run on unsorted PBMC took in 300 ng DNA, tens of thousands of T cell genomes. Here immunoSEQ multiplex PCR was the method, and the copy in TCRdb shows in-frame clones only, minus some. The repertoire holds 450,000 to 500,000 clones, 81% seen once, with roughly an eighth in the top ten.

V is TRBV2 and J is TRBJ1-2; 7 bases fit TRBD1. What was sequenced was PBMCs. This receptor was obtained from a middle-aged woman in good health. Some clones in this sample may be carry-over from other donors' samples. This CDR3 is CASISTGEGGYTF. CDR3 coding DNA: TGTGCCAGCATCAGCACAGGGGAGGGGGGCTACACCTTC.